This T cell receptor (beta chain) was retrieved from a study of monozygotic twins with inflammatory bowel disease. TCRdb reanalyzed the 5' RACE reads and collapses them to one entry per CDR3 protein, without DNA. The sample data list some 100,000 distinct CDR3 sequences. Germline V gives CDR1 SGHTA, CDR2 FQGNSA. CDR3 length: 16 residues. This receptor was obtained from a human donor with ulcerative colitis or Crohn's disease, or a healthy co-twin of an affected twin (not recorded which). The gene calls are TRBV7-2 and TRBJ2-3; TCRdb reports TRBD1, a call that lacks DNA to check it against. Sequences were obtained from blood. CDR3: CASSLQARGDADTQYF.